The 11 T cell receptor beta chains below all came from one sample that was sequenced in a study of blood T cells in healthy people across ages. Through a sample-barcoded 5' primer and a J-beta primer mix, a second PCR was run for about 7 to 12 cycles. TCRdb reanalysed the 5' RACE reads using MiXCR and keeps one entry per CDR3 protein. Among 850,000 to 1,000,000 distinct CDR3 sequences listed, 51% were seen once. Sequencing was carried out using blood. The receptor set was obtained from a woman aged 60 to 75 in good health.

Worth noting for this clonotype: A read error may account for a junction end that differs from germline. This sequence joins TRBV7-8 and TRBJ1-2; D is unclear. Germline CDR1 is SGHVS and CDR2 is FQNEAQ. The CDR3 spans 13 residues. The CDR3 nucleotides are TGTGTCAGCCAGAGACACAGCTCATATGGCTACACCTTC. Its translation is CVSQRHSSYGYTF.

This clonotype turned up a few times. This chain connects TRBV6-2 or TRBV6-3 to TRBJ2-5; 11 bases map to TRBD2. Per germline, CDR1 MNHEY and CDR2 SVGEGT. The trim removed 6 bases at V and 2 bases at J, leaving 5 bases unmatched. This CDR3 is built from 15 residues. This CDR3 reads CASRTLAGVQETQYF. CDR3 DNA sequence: TGTGCCAGCAGAACACTAGCGGGGGTACAAGAGACCCAGTACTTC.

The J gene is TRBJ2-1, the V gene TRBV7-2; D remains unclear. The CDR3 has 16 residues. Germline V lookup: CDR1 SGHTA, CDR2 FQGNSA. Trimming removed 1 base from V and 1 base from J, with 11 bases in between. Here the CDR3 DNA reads TGTGCCAGCAGCTTAGTTCGTCTGAGGTCCTACAATGAGCAGTTCTTC. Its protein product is CASSLVRLRSYNEQFF.

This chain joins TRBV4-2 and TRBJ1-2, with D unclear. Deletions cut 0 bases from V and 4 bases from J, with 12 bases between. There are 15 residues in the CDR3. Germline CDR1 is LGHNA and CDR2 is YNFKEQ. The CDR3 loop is CASSQDTAGPYGYTF. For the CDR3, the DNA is TGTGCCAGCAGCCAAGATACCGCCGGGCCCTATGGCTACACCTTC.

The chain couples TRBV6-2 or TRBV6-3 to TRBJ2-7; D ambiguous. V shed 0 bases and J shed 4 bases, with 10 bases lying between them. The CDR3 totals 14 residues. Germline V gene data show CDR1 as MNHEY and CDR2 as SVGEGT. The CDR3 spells CASSYSWLVYEQYF. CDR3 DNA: TGTGCCAGCAGTTACTCGTGGCTAGTGTACGAGCAGTACTTC.

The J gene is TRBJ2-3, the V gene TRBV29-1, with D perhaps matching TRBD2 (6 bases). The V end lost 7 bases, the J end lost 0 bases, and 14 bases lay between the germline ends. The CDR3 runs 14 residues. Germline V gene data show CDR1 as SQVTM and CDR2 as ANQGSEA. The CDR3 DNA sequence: TGCAGCGCCGGAGGGCACGCTAGCACAGATACGCAGTATTTT. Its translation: CSAGGHASTDTQYF.

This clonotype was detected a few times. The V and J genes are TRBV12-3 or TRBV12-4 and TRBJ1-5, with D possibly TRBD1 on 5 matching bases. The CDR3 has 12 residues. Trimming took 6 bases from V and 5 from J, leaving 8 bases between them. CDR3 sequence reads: CASRSRDQPQHF. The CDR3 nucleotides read TGTGCCAGCAGATCCAGGGATCAGCCCCAGCATTTT.

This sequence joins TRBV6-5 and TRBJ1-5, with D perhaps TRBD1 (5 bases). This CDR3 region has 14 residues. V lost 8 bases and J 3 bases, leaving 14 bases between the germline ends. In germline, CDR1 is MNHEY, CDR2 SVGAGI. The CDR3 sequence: CASRGIAHNQPQHF. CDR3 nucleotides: TGTGCCAGCCGGGGGATTGCACACAATCAGCCCCAGCATTTT.

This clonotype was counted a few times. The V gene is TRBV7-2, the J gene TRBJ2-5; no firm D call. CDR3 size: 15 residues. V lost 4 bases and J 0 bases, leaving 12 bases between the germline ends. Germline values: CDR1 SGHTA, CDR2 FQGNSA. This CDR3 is CASSSPPRNQETQYF. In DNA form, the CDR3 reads TGTGCCAGCAGCTCACCCCCGAGAAACCAAGAGACCCAGTACTTC.

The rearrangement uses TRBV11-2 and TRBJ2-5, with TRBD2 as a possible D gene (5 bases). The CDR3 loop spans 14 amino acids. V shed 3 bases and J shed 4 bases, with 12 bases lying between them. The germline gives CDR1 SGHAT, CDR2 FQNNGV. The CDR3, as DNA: TGTGCCAGCAGCTTGGGATTCCGGGGAGAGACCCAGTACTTC. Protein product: CASSLGFRGETQYF.

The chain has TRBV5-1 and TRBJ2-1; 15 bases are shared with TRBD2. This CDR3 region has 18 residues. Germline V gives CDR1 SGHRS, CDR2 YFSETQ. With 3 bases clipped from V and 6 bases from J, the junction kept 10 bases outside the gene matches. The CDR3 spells CASSSGLAGGPVGNEQFF. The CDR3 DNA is TGCGCCAGCAGCTCCGGACTAGCGGGAGGGCCGGTCGGCAATGAGCAGTTCTTC. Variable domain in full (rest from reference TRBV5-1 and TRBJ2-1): KAGVTQTPRYLIKTRGQQVTLSCSPISGHRSVSWYQQTPGQGLQFLFEYFSETQRNKGNFPGRFSGRQFSNSRSEMNVSTLELGDSALYLCASSSGLAGGPVGNEQFFGPGTRLTVL.